Each of the 29 T cell receptor beta chains below was sequenced from the same sample in a study of blood T cells in healthy people across ages. A second roughly 6 to 12 cycle PCR used barcoded and J-beta primers. TCRdb reprocessed the 5' RACE reads with MiXCR, giving one entry per CDR3 protein. The sample includes around 1,700,000 distinct CDR3 sequences, 28% of them seen just once. Sequenced material: blood. These receptors were taken from a woman in her thirties in good health.

This clonotype was recorded many times. The chain combines TRBV28 with TRBJ2-7, with D maybe TRBD1 (5 bases). Trimming stripped 3 bases from V and 2 bases from J, with 20 bases between. Germline V gene lookup returns CDR1 MDHEN and CDR2 SYDVKM. This CDR3 region has 17 residues. CDR3 amino acids: CASSFRWGQGGAYEQYF. The CDR3 bases are TGTGCCAGCAGTTTTAGGTGGGGTCAGGGTGGAGCCTACGAGCAGTACTTC.

This clonotype has a handful of counts. The rearrangement links TRBV28 to TRBJ2-5; TRBD2 aligns across 8 bases. The CDR3 is 13 amino acids. Trimming at V came to 4 bases and at J to 11 bases, leaving 9 bases not matched to a gene. Germline lookup yields CDR1 MDHEN and CDR2 SYDVKM. The CDR3 bases are TGTGCCAGCAGTTCGGGGGGGCGCATAGGGCAGTACTTC. As protein: CASSSGGRIGQYF.

This rearrangement joins TRBV6-5 to TRBJ1-1; D call uncertain. CDR1 is MNHEY, CDR2 SVGAGI, per germline. Trimming pared 8 bases from V and 1 base from J, leaving 11 bases between. This CDR3 region has 13 residues. In DNA form, the CDR3 reads TGTGCCAGCGCGGACCCGACGAACACTGAAGCTTTCTTT. This encodes CASADPTNTEAFF.

The chain joins TRBV7-2 to TRBJ2-2; TRBD2 agrees at 15 bases. This CDR3 has 17 amino acids. The V segment lost 5 bases and the J segment 6 bases; nucleotides outside the gene matches: 7. CDR1 and CDR2 (germline): SGHTA, FQGNSA. The CDR3 reads CASSAAGLAGGAGELFF. The CDR3 bases are TGTGCCAGCAGCGCCGCTGGACTAGCGGGAGGGGCCGGGGAGCTGTTTTTT.

This clonotype was found a few times. The chain couples TRBV7-9 to TRBJ1-1, with D perhaps matching TRBD1 (5 bases). The V gene's germline CDR1 is SEHNR and CDR2 FQNEAQ (reference sequence). This CDR3 spans 11 amino acids. Deletions cut 4 bases from V and 7 bases from J, with 7 bases between. The DNA for the CDR3 is TGTGCCAGCAGCTGGGACGGTGAAGCTTTCTTT. Its translation is CASSWDGEAFF.

The chain recombines TRBV2 with TRBJ2-1; D uncertain. This CDR3 is 13 amino acids long. Trimming pared 4 bases from V and 15 bases from J, leaving 19 bases between. Germline V gene data show CDR1 as SNHLY and CDR2 as FYNNEI. The CDR3 spells CASSVGLGLNPFF. The CDR3 DNA is TGTGCCAGCAGTGTGGGCTTAGGGTTAAATCCGTTCTTC. The whole variable domain, remainder taken from reference TRBV2 and TRBJ2-1, is EPEVTQTPSHQVTQMGQEVILRCVPISNHLYFYWYRQILGQKVEFLVSFYNNEISEKSEIFDDQFSVERPDGSNFTLKIRSTKLEDSAMYFCASSVGLGLNPFFGPGTRLTVL.

This clonotype was observed once. A single base separates this from a much larger clone, so it may be a read error. The chain uses TRBV11-1 and TRBJ2-7, with D maybe TRBD1 (6 bases). Germline assignment: CDR1 SGHAT and CDR2 FQDESV (reference sequence). The germline V and J ends were trimmed by 0 bases and 7 bases, with 22 bases remaining between them. CDR3 size: 17 residues. The CDR3 is CASSLADRFRRRGEQYF. CDR3 coding DNA: TGTGCCAGCAGCTTAGCTGACAGGTTCCGACGGAGAGGAGAGCAGTACTTC.

The table lists this clonotype with a few counts. V is TRBV18 and J is TRBJ2-1; no definite D call. The germline V and J ends were trimmed by 4 bases and 9 bases, with 13 bases remaining between them. Germline V CDR1 and CDR2: KGHSH, LQKENI. The CDR3 consists of 13 residues. The CDR3 loop reads CASSLRSPAEQFF. The CDR3 DNA follows: TGTGCCAGCTCACTACGGTCCCCGGCTGAGCAGTTCTTC.

Turning to this clonotype: One end of the junction fails to match germline, which may point to a read error. This chain connects TRBV4-3 to TRBJ2-1, with 9 bases matching TRBD2. This CDR3 has 16 amino acids. The germline V gene has CDR1 LGHNA and CDR2 YSLEER. The CDR3 DNA reads as TGCGCCAGCAGCCAAGCAGGACTAGCGTATTACAGTGAGCAGTTCTTC. Translating it yields CASSQAGLAYYSEQFF.

This clonotype showed up just a few times. This chain uses TRBV20-1 with TRBJ2-3; TRBD2 agrees at 10 bases. The CDR3 runs 16 residues. V was clipped by 0 bases and J by 5 bases; unmatched bases: 8. CDR1 DFQATT and CDR2 SNEGSKA come from the germline V gene (reference sequence). CDR3 coding DNA: TGCAGTGCTAGAGATAATAAGCGGGGGGGGAGAGATACGCAGTATTTT. Protein: CSARDNKRGGRDTQYF.

The chain uses TRBV7-2 and TRBJ2-6; D remains ambiguous. The V end was cut by 4 bases, the J end by 12 bases, with 4 bases between. The CDR3 covers 10 residues. CDR1 is SGHTA and CDR2 is FQGNSA in the germline V gene. DNA of the CDR3: TGTGCCAGCAGCTCGACCGTCCTGACTTTC. Translation: CASSSTVLTF.

In regard to this clonotype: Possible read error: a much larger clone is one base away. This chain connects TRBV7-2 to TRBJ2-4, with 9 bases that match TRBD1. The CDR3 covers 15 residues. V lost 6 bases, J lost 13 bases, and 16 bases stayed unmatched. Germline CDR1 is SGHTA and CDR2 is FQGNSA. For the CDR3, the DNA is TGTGCCAGCAGGCTCCGGGACAGGGACCTCAATGAGCAGTACTTC. Its translation is CASRLRDRDLNEQYF. Looking up the rest from reference TRBV7-2 and TRBJ2-4 gives the full variable domain: GAGVSQSPSNKVTEKGKDVELRCDPISGHTALYWYRQSLGQGLEFLIYFQGNSAPDKSGLPSDRFSAERTGGSVSTLTIQRTQQEDSAVYLCASRLRDRDLNEQYFGAGTRLSVL.

This sequence joins TRBV30 and TRBJ2-5; 7 bases fit TRBD1. The CDR3 spans 12 residues. V lost 2 bases and J lost 11; bases outside the gene matches: 8. CDR1 GTSNPN and CDR2 SVGIG come from the germline V gene (reference sequence). CDR3 in amino acids: CAWSSTGAGQYF. DNA of the CDR3: TGTGCCTGGAGTAGTACAGGGGCTGGGCAGTACTTC.

At least ten counts were recorded for this clonotype. The V call is TRBV7-9, the J call TRBJ2-7; weak D call: TRBD2 (7 bases). The CDR3 totals 13 residues. Germline V gives CDR1 SEHNR, CDR2 FQNEAQ (reference sequence). The V end lost 5 bases, the J end lost 5 bases, and 13 bases lay between the germline ends. As DNA, the CDR3 is TGTGCCAGCAGCCCCCGCGGGGGCCACGAGCAGTACTTC. Its translation is CASSPRGGHEQYF. Drawing the rest from reference TRBV7-9 and TRBJ2-7, the complete variable domain is DTGVSQNPRHKITKRGQNVTFRCDPISEHNRLYWYRQTLGQGPEFLTYFQNEAQLEKSRLLSDRFSAERPKGSFSTLEIQRTEQGDSAMYLCASSPRGGHEQYFGPGTRLTVT.

Written as DNA, the CDR3 is TGTGCCATTAGGCCCTCCCTGGGGACTAGCGGGGACAATGAGCAGTTCTTC. This translates into CAIRPSLGTSGDNEQFF. The chain joins TRBV10-3 to TRBJ2-1; 13 nucleotides align to TRBD2. J gave up 5 bases and V 9 bases, and 13 bases lay outside the gene matches. The CDR3 contains 17 residues. Germline CDR1 and CDR2: ENHRY and SYGVKD.

This clonotype was seen a handful of times. The rearrangement links TRBV4-3 to TRBJ2-1; 11 bases agree with TRBD2. Germline CDR1 LGHNA, CDR2 YSLEER. The CDR3 extends over 16 amino acids. Trimming at V came to 0 bases and at J to 3 bases, leaving 1 base not matched to a gene. CDR3 protein: CASSQEGTSGYNEQFF. The DNA of the CDR3 is TGCGCCAGCAGCCAAGAGGGGACTAGCGGCTACAATGAGCAGTTCTTC.

In this sample, this clonotype turned up a few times. V is TRBV18 and J is TRBJ1-2, with D uncertain. V was cut by 4 bases and J by 8 bases, with 23 bases left in between. This CDR3 has 16 residues. Germline-derived CDR1 and CDR2 are KGHSH and LQKENI. CDR3 nucleotides: TGTGCCAGCTCACTCTCCGGCCCTCCCGGGTTGGGCGGCTACACCTTC. Translated, it gives CASSLSGPPGLGGYTF.

This clonotype was seen a few times. The V call is TRBV12-5, the J call TRBJ2-1, with 13 positions matching TRBD2. Per germline, CDR1 LGHNT and CDR2 FRNRAP. The V gene end was trimmed by 1 base and the J gene end by 5 bases; junction bases not matched to a gene: 8. CDR3 size: 18 residues. CDR3 nucleotide sequence: TGTGCTAGTGGTTTGGGGAGCACTAGCGGGAGGGCAAACAATGAGCAGTTCTTC. This codes for CASGLGSTSGRANNEQFF.

The chain joins TRBV6-5 to TRBJ1-2, with D uncertain. The germline CDR1 and CDR2 sequences are MNHEY and SVGAGI. The CDR3 length is 12 residues. V was shortened by 2 bases and J by 6 bases, with 7 bases between the two germline ends. DNA of the CDR3: TGTGCCAGCAGTTACGCGGGGAATGGCTACACCTTC. Its translation is CASSYAGNGYTF.

Only a few counts were recorded for this clonotype. This chain uses TRBV12-3 or TRBV12-4 with TRBJ2-1, with 14 bases lining up with TRBD2. V shed 8 bases and J 0 bases; nucleotides not matched to a gene: 6. The CDR3 totals 17 residues. In DNA, the CDR3 is TGTGCCAGCGGACGGACTAGCGGGAGGACCTCCTACAATGAGCAGTTCTTC. Translating gives CASGRTSGRTSYNEQFF.

The chain joins TRBV5-1 to TRBJ2-3, with D possibly TRBD1 on 6 matching bases. The CDR3 covers 14 residues. With 4 bases removed from V and 5 bases from J, the gap between germline ends came to 14 bases. Germline V gene data show CDR1 as SGHRS and CDR2 as YFSETQ. The CDR3 DNA sequence: TGCGCCAGCAGCCGCCAGGGGAAGAGAGATACGCAGTATTTT. It specifies CASSRQGKRDTQYF.

About this clonotype itself: A much larger clone differs from this one at a single base, so this may be a read error. This CDR3 reads CVSSPAAQPSYEQYF. The CDR3 DNA reads as TGTGTCAGCAGCCCAGCGGCACAGCCCTCCTACGAGCAGTACTTC. The V and J genes are TRBV7-2 and TRBJ2-7, with D possibly TRBD2 on 5 matching bases. Germline values: CDR1 SGHTA, CDR2 FQGNSA. CDR3 size: 15 residues.

This clonotype was seen only a few times. The V and J genes are TRBV13 and TRBJ2-7, with D perhaps given as TRBD1 or TRBD2 (5 bases each). Deletions cut 5 bases from V and 4 bases from J, with 18 bases between. The CDR3 runs 15 residues. Germline CDR1 reads PRHDT; CDR2 reads FYEKMQ (reference sequence). The CDR3 nucleotides are TGTGCCAGCAGCCCCCGCGTGGGACCCACTTACGAGCAGTACTTC. It encodes CASSPRVGPTYEQYF.

This clonotype was seen a few times. The V and J genes are TRBV9 and TRBJ2-5, with D maybe TRBD2 (5 bases). The V end lost 2 bases, the J end lost 5 bases, and 13 bases lay between the germline ends. Germline V CDR1 and CDR2: SGDLS, YYNGEE. This CDR3 is 14 amino acids long. The CDR3 sequence is CASSVEGEGETQYF. In DNA, the CDR3 is TGTGCCAGCAGCGTTGAGGGAGAAGGGGAGACCCAGTACTTC.

The V call is TRBV9, the J call TRBJ1-5, with unresolved D. V was pared by 4 bases and J by 6 bases, with 14 bases between. This CDR3 is 14 amino acids long. The germline V gene has CDR1 SGDLS and CDR2 YYNGEE. The CDR3 coding sequence is TGTGCCAGCAGCCGGACGGTGGGTGGTCAGCCCCAGCATTTT. Its protein is CASSRTVGGQPQHF.

The V gene is TRBV11-2, the J gene TRBJ2-5; D not resolved. CDR1 SGHAT and CDR2 FQNNGV come from the germline V gene. The CDR3 sequence is 15 residues long. V shed 2 bases and J shed 2 bases, with 12 bases lying between them. CDR3 nucleotides: TGTGCCAGCAGCTTATTTGGCAGATTTCAAGAGACCCAGTACTTC. It encodes CASSLFGRFQETQYF.

This sequence joins TRBV28 and TRBJ2-2, with TRBD2 matching over 8 bases. The CDR3 consists of 16 residues. In germline, CDR1 is MDHEN, CDR2 SYDVKM. Trimming removed 7 bases from V and 1 base from J; junction bases left unmatched: 8. Here the CDR3 DNA reads TGTGCCAGCACCACCTACAGCGGGAGGAACACCGGGGAGCTGTTTTTT. Protein sequence: CASTTYSGRNTGELFF.

At least ten counts were recorded for this clonotype. This sequence joins TRBV29-1 and TRBJ2-1; a possible D gene is TRBD1 (6 bases). V lost 0 bases to trimming and J lost 2 bases, with 8 bases between them. The CDR3 loop spans 14 amino acids. Germline V gives CDR1 SQVTM, CDR2 ANQGSEA. The CDR3 here is CSVEDRDTYNEQFF. Here the CDR3 DNA reads TGCAGCGTTGAAGATCGGGACACCTACAATGAGCAGTTCTTC.

The chain has TRBV7-2 and TRBJ2-3, with D perhaps matching TRBD1 (5 bases). V gave up 7 bases and J gave up 6 bases, with 14 bases separating them. The CDR3 is made up of 13 amino acids. Looked up from germline, CDR1 is SGHTA and CDR2 is FQGNSA. CDR3 sequence (DNA): TGTGCCAGCACCGACACGGACATTGATACGCAGTATTTT. As protein: CASTDTDIDTQYF.